The rows below give T cell receptor beta chains drawn from one sample of a study of cytomegalovirus exposure and HLA in healthy donors. Libraries were prepared by immunoSEQ multiplex PCR; TCRdb keeps only in-frame clonotypes and omits some of them. The repertoire holds roughly 190,000 clones, with roughly 76% as singletons. Sample: PBMCs. These receptors were collected from a woman in her 30s in good health and CMV-seropositive. Both conserved end residues are part of each CDR3. The D gene is left open where the match is weak. Not all rows give a size; the values are once, few, many and, for expanded clones, a class.

V gene	J gene	clone size	D gene	CDR3 protein	CDR3 DNA
TRBV6-5	TRBJ1-2	.	.	CASSDQGGAYGYTF	TGTGCCAGCAGTGACCAAGGAGGGGCCTATGGCTACACCTTC
TRBV5-1	TRBJ2-1	.	.	CASSLNTAGASGEQFF	TGCGCCAGCAGCTTGAATACGGCAGGGGCTTCTGGTGAGCAGTTCTTC
TRBV6-5	TRBJ2-1	.	.	CASGRQAMYNEQFF	TGTGCCAGCGGTCGGCAGGCGATGTACAATGAGCAGTTCTTC
TRBV18	TRBJ2-7	.	TRBD2	CASSLAGSYEQYF	TGTGCCAGCTCACTAGCGGGCTCCTACGAGCAGTACTTC
TRBV4-3	TRBJ1-1	.	.	CASSPYIFNTEAFF	TGCGCCAGCAGCCCCTATATATTCAACACTGAAGCTTTCTTT
TRBV2	TRBJ2-5	.	TRBD2	CASSLAARETQYF	TGTGCCAGCAGTCTAGCGGCCCGGGAGACCCAGTACTTC
TRBV5-1	TRBJ1-6	.	TRBD1	CASSLEGGNSPLHF	TGCGCCAGCAGCTTGGAAGGGGGCAATTCACCCCTCCACTTT
TRBV6-1	TRBJ1-3	few	.	CASSQQQRNTIYF	TGTGCCAGCAGTCAACAACAGCGAAACACCATATATTTT
TRBV29-1	TRBJ2-5	.	.	CSVVAGQETQYF	TGCAGCGTTGTGGCAGGACAAGAGACCCAGTACTTC
TRBV6-1	TRBJ1-3	.	TRBD1	CASSEGGGTANTIYF	TGTGCCAGCAGTGAAGGAGGGGGCACAGCGAACACCATATATTTT
TRBV5-5	TRBJ1-1	.	TRBD1	CASSFSGQGEFWATEAFF	TGTGCCAGCAGCTTTTCCGGACAGGGGGAATTTTGGGCCACTGAAGCTTTCTTT
TRBV11-2	TRBJ2-6	.	.	CASSLTRLSGANVLTF	TGTGCCAGCAGCTTAACCAGACTCTCTGGGGCCAACGTCCTGACTTTC
TRBV5-1	TRBJ2-1	.	.	CASSLRSQGGGNEQFF	TGCGCCAGCAGCTTGAGGTCACAGGGGGGGGGCAATGAGCAGTTCTTC
TRBV9	TRBJ2-2	.	.	CASSAPSRANTGELFF	TGTGCCAGCAGCGCCCCAAGCAGGGCGAACACCGGGGAGCTGTTTTTT
TRBV28	TRBJ1-5	.	.	CASRHRTVINQPQHF	TGTGCCAGCAGGCACAGGACAGTTATCAATCAGCCCCAGCATTTT
TRBV4-1	TRBJ1-1	.	.	CASSQGAGTKGWAEAFF	TGCGCCAGCAGCCAAGGGGCCGGGACAAAAGGTTGGGCTGAAGCTTTCTTT
TRBV18	TRBJ2-7	.	.	CASSPLQGAYEQYF	TGTGCCAGCTCACCTTTACAGGGCGCCTACGAGCAGTACTTC
TRBV6-6	TRBJ2-1	once	.	CASRNDRYNEQFF	TGTGCCAGCAGAAACGACAGGTACAATGAGCAGTTCTTC
TRBV10-3	TRBJ2-5	.	TRBD2	CAISESLGLAGARQETQYF	TGTGCCATCAGTGAGTCCTTGGGACTAGCGGGAGCCCGACAAGAGACCCAGTACTTC
TRBV20-1	TRBJ2-7	.	.	CSASPGYEQYF	TGCAGTGCTAGCCCCGGTTACGAGCAGTACTTC
TRBV23-1	TRBJ2-7	.	TRBD2	CASSPGLAGCYEQYF	TGCGCCAGCAGTCCCGGGCTAGCGGGTTGCTACGAGCAGTACTTC
TRBV7-2	TRBJ2-7	once	.	CASSLEQGPIYEQYF	TGTGCCAGCAGCTTAGAGCAGGGGCCCATATACGAGCAGTACTTC
TRBV30	TRBJ1-5	.	.	CAWSEGLGNQPQHF	TGTGCCTGGAGCGAGGGTCTTGGGAATCAGCCCCAGCATTTT
TRBV2	TRBJ2-2	.	.	CASILQNTGELFF	TGTGCCAGCATACTCCAGAACACCGGGGAGCTGTTTTTT
TRBV6-1	TRBJ1-1	.	TRBD1	CASSEASPDREAFF	TGTGCCAGCAGTGAAGCGTCCCCGGACAGGGAAGCTTTCTTT
TRBV28	TRBJ2-5	once	.	CASSLPLREFKETQYF	TGTGCCAGCAGTCTCCCGTTACGGGAGTTTAAAGAGACCCAGTACTTC
TRBV10-3	TRBJ1-1	.	.	CAIKGNPGAGTEAFF	TGTGCCATCAAGGGAAACCCAGGGGCGGGCACTGAAGCTTTCTTT
TRBV5-6	TRBJ2-3	.	TRBD2	CASSFVGGAGDTQYF	TGTGCCAGCAGCTTCGTCGGGGGGGCTGGAGATACGCAGTATTTT
TRBV5-6	TRBJ1-2	.	.	CASTPRLSGKTNYGYTF	TGTGCCAGCACCCCCAGATTGTCAGGGAAAACCAACTATGGCTACACCTTC
TRBV15	TRBJ2-2	.	.	CATSTPGRGAGELFF	TGTGCCACCAGCACTCCGGGGAGGGGGGCCGGGGAGCTGTTTTTT
TRBV5-1	TRBJ1-2	.	TRBD1	CASSLGQGADYGYTF	TGCGCCAGCAGCCTCGGACAGGGCGCTGACTATGGCTACACCTTC
TRBV6-5	TRBJ2-1	.	TRBD2	CASSYSGGGYNEQFF	TGTGCCAGCAGTTACTCGGGGGGGGGCTACAATGAGCAGTTCTTC
TRBV19	TRBJ2-1	.	.	CASSIGPGSSYNEQFF	TGTGCCAGTAGTATAGGGCCGGGTAGCTCCTACAATGAGCAGTTCTTC
TRBV28	TRBJ2-1	.	.	CASSFFTGPSDPNEQFF	TGTGCCAGCAGTTTCTTCACAGGGCCCTCCGACCCCAATGAGCAGTTCTTC
TRBV9	TRBJ2-1	.	TRBD2	CASSFTSGGVPTSSYNEQFF	TGTGCCAGCAGCTTTACTAGCGGGGGGGTACCAACTAGCTCCTACAATGAGCAGTTCTTC
TRBV6-5	TRBJ2-3	.	TRBD2	CASRKLAGRADTQYF	TGTGCCAGCAGAAAACTAGCGGGGAGAGCAGATACGCAGTATTTT
TRBV11-3	TRBJ2-1	.	TRBD2	CASSPLAGNNEQFF	TGTGCCAGCAGCCCACTAGCGGGGAACAATGAGCAGTTCTTC
TRBV7-2	TRBJ2-3	.	.	CASSLVGTGTDTQYF	TGTGCCAGCAGCTTAGTAGGGACTGGCACAGATACGCAGTATTTT
TRBV7-9	TRBJ1-2	.	.	CASSLVGGYGYTF	TGTGCCAGCAGCTTAGTAGGGGGCTATGGCTACACCTTC
TRBV6-1	TRBJ1-5	once	.	CASSAKLDRHNQPQHF	TGTGCCAGCAGTGCGAAGCTAGACAGGCACAATCAGCCCCAGCATTTT
TRBV28	TRBJ1-2	.	TRBD1	CASSFRLGQGTGYTF	TGTGCCAGCAGTTTCCGCCTAGGACAGGGGACTGGCTACACCTTC
TRBV7-8	TRBJ1-2	.	TRBD1	CASSSPAQGYGYTF	TGTGCCAGCAGCTCCCCTGCACAGGGGTATGGCTACACCTTC
TRBV7-9	TRBJ1-1	.	.	CASSLAPFKAGVMNTEAFF	TGTGCCAGCAGCTTAGCTCCTTTTAAGGCAGGGGTTATGAACACTGAAGCTTTCTTT
TRBV5-1	TRBJ2-5	.	TRBD1	CASSSWTGGSETQYF	TGCGCCAGCAGCTCCTGGACAGGGGGCTCGGAGACCCAGTACTTC
TRBV7-2	TRBJ2-1	.	TRBD2	CASSGVRGLAILF	TGTGCCAGCAGCGGCGTAAGGGGACTAGCAATTCTCTTC
TRBV7-9	TRBJ1-5	.	.	CASSLESYQPQHF	TGTGCCAGCAGCTTAGAGAGCTATCAGCCCCAGCATTTT
TRBV5-1	TRBJ2-3	.	TRBD2	CASSTSGGRDTQYF	TGCGCCAGCAGCACCAGCGGGGGGCGGGATACGCAGTATTTT
TRBV5-1	TRBJ1-2	few	TRBD1	CASSLAGTGSGYTF	TGCGCCAGCAGCTTGGCTGGGACAGGGAGTGGCTACACCTTC
TRBV15	TRBJ2-3	.	.	CATSRERSSADTQYF	TGTGCCACCAGCAGAGAAAGGTCAAGCGCAGATACGCAGTATTTT
TRBV28	TRBJ2-2	once	TRBD2	CATISGGANTGELFF	TGTGCCACCATCTCGGGGGGGGCGAACACCGGGGAGCTGTTTTTT
TRBV7-2	TRBJ2-7	.	.	CASRKEGYEQYF	TGTGCCAGCAGAAAAGAGGGTTACGAGCAGTACTTC